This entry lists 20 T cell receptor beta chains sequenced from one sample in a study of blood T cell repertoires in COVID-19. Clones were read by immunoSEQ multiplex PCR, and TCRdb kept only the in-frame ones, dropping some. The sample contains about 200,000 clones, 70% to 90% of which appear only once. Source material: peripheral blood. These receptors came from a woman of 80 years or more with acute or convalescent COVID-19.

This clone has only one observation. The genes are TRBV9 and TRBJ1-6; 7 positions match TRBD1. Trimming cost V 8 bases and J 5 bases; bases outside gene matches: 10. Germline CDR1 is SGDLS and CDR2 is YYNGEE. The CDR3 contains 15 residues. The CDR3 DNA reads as TGTGCCAGTGCTCGGACAGGAGCTGATAATTCACCCCTCCACTTT. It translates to CASARTGADNSPLHF.

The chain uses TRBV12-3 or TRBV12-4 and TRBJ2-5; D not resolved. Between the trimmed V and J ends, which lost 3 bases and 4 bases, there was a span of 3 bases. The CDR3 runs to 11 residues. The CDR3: CASSLAETQYF. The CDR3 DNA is TGTGCCAGCAGTTTGGCAGAGACCCAGTACTTC.

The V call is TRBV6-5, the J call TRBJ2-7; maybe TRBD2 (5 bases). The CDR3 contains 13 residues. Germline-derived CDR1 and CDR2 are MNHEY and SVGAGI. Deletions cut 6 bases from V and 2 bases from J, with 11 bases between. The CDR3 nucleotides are TGTGCCAGCAGAGCGGACTTCACCTACGAGCAGTACTTC. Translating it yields CASRADFTYEQYF.

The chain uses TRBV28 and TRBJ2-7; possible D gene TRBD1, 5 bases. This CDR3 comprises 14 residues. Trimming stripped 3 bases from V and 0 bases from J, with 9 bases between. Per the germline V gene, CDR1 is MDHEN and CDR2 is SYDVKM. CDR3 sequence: CASSFSGPSYEQYF. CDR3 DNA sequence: TGTGCCAGCAGTTTTTCAGGGCCCTCCTACGAGCAGTACTTC.

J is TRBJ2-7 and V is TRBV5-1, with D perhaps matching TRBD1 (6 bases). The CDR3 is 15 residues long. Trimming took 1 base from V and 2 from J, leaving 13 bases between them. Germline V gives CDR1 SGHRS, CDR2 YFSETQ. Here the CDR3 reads CASSLYRRTAYEQYF. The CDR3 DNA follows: TGCGCCAGCAGCTTGTACCGGAGGACAGCCTACGAGCAGTACTTC.

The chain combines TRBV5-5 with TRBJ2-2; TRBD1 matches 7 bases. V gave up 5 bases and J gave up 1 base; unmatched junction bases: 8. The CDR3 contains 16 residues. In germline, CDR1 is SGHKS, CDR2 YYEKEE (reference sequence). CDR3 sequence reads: CASSGSGTVNTGELFF. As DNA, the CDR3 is TGTGCCAGCAGTGGGTCCGGGACAGTGAACACCGGGGAGCTGTTTTTT. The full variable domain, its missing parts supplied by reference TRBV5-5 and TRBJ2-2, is DAGVTQSPTHLIKTRGQQVTLRCSPISGHKSVSWYQQVLGQGPQFIFQYYEKEERGRGNFPDRFSARQFPNYSSELNVNALLLGDSALYLCASSGSGTVNTGELFFGEGSRLTVL.

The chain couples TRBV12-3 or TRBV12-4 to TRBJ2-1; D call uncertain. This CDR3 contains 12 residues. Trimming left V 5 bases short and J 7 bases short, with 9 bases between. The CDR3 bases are TGTGCCAGCAGTATTTTTCAGAATGAGCAGTTCTTC. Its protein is CASSIFQNEQFF.

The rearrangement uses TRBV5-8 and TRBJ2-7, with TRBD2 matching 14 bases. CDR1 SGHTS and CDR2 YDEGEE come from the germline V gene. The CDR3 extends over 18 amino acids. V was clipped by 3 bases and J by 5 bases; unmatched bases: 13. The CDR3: CASSYTPGLAGVGDEQYF. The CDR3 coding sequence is TGTGCCAGCAGCTATACTCCGGGACTAGCGGGAGTTGGCGACGAGCAGTACTTC.

The DNA of the CDR3 is TGTGCCAGCAGTGAAATGTTTGGGAGGGATTCCAATCAGCCCCAGCATTTT. It encodes CASSEMFGRDSNQPQHF. The chain uses TRBV6-1 and TRBJ1-5; D gene unclear. CDR3 length equals 17 residues. Trimming took 2 bases from V and 3 from J, leaving 17 bases between them. CDR1 and CDR2 from the germline V gene are MNHNS and SASEGT.

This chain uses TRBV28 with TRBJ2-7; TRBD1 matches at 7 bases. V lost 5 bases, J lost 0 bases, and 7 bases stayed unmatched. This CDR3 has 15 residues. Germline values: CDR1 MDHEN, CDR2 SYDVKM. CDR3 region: CASSLNRDSSYEQYF. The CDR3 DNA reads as TGTGCCAGCAGTCTAAATCGGGACAGCTCCTACGAGCAGTACTTC. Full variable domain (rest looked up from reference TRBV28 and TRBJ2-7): DVKVTQSSRYLVKRTGEKVFLECVQDMDHENMFWYRQDPGLGLRLIYFSYDVKMKEKGDIPEGYSVSREKKERFSLILESASTNQTSMYLCASSLNRDSSYEQYFGPGTRLTVT.

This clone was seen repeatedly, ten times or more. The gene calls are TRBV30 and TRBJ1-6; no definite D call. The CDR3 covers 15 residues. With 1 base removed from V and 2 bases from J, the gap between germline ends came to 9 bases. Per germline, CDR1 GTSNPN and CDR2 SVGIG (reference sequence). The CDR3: CAWSELATYNSPLHF. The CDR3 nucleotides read TGTGCCTGGAGTGAACTCGCAACCTATAATTCACCCCTCCACTTT. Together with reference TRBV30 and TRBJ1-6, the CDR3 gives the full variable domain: SQTIHQWPATLVQPVGSPLSLECTVEGTSNPNLYWYRQAAGRGLQLLFYSVGIGQISSEVPQNLSASRPQDRQFILSSKKLLLSDSGFYLCAWSELATYNSPLHFGNGTRLTVT.

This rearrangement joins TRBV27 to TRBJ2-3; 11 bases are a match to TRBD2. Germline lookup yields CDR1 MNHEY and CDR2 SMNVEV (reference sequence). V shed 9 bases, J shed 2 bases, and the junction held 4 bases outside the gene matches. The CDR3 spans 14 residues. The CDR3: CASGTSGFTDTQYF. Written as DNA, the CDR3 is TGTGCCAGTGGGACTAGCGGTTTCACAGATACGCAGTATTTT.

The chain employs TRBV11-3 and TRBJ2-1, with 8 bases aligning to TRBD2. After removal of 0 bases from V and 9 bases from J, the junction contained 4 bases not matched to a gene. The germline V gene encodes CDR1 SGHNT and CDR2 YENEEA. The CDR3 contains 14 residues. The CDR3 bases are TGTGCCAGCAGCTTAGAGGGCGGGAGGAGTGAGCAGTTCTTC. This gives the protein CASSLEGGRSEQFF.

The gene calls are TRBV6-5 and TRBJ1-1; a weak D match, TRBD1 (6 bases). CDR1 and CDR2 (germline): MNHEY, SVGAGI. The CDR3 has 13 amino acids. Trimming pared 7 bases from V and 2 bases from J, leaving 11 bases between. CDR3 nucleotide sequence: TGTGCCAGCACGAGGACAGATAACACTGAAGCTTTCTTT. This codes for CASTRTDNTEAFF.

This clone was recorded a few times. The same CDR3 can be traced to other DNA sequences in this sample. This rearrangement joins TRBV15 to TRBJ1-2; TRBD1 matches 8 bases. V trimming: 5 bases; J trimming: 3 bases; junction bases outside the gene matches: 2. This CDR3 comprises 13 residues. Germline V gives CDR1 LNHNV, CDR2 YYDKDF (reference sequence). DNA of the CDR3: TGTGCCACCAGCTCGGGACAGGACTATGGCTACACCTTC. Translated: CATSSGQDYGYTF. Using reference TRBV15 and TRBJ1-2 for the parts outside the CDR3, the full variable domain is DAMVIQNPRYQVTQFGKPVTLSCSQTLNHNVMYWYQQKSSQAPKLLFHYYDKDFNNEADTPDNFQSRRPNTSFCFLDIRSPGLGDTAMYLCATSSGQDYGYTFGSGTRLTVV.

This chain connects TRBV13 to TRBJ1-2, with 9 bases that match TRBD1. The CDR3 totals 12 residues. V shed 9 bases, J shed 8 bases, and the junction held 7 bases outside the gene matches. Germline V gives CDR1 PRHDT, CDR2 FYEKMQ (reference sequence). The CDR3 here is CASLQGAEGYTF. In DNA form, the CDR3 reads TGTGCCAGTCTACAGGGGGCTGAGGGCTACACCTTC.

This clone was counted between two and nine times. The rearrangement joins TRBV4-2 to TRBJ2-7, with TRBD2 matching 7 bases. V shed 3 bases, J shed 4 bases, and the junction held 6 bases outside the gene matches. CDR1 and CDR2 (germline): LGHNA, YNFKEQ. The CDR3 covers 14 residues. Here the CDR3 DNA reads TGTGCCAGCAGCCACGCGGGAGCTTCTTACGAGCAGTACTTC. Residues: CASSHAGASYEQYF.

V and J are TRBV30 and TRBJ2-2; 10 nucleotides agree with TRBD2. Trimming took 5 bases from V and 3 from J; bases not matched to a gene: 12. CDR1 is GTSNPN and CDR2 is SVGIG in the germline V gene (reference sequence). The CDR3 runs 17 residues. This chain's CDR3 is CAWLFQREGLYTGELFF. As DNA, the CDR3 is TGTGCCTGGTTATTTCAGCGGGAGGGGTTATACACCGGGGAGCTGTTTTTT.

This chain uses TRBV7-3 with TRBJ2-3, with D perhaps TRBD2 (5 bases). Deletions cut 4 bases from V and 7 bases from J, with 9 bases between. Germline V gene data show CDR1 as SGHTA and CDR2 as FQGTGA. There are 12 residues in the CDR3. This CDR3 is CASSSAGYTQYF. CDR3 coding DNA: TGTGCCAGCAGCTCCGCGGGTTATACGCAGTATTTT.

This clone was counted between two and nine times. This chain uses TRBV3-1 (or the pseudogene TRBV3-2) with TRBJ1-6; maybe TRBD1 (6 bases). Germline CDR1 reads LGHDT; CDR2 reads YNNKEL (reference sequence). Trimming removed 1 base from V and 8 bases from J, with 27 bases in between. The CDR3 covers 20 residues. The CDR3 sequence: CASSQGFRGRPNFVHSPLHF. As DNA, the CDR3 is TGTGCCAGCAGCCAAGGTTTCAGGGGCAGGCCCAATTTCGTCCATTCACCCCTCCACTTT.